Given below is one TCR beta chain in context. The antigen is unknown. These data originate in a study of radiation and T cells in renal cell carcinoma. In the study overall: Nephrectomy followed 15 Gy stereotactic body radiation by 4 weeks. Whole-study findings and limits: From baseline, blood top tumor clonotypes peaked at 2 weeks post-radiation. No pretreatment tumor biopsies were available for baseline clonotypes.

The germline gives CDR1 SGHTA, CDR2 FQGNSA. The CDR3 has 14 amino acids. V lost 4 bases and J 5 bases, leaving 12 bases between the germline ends. The time point denotes: blood 2 weeks post-SBRT. The treatment here: 15 Gy SBRT to primary tumor, nephrectomy 4 weeks later. Sequenced by immunoSEQ multiplex PCR; TCRdb stores in-frame clones only, minus some. The sample comprises 100,000 to 150,000 clones, roughly 91% of which are singletons, and around 6% rests with the top ten. This rearrangement joins TRBV7-2 to TRBJ1-5; tentatively, D is TRBD1 (6 bases). The sample was blood, taken from a patient whose treatment included radiotherapy and nephrectomy. The origin of this receptor is a woman in her 70s with renal cell carcinoma. This CDR3 reads CASSSQGRDQPQHF. The CDR3 region has the DNA TGTGCCAGCAGCTCCCAGGGGAGGGATCAGCCCCAGCATTTT. Drawing the rest from reference TRBV7-2 and TRBJ1-5, the complete variable domain is GAGVSQSPSNKVTEKGKDVELRCDPISGHTALYWYRQSLGQGLEFLIYFQGNSAPDKSGLPSDRFSAERTGGSVSTLTIQRTQQEDSAVYLCASSSQGRDQPQHFGDGTRLSIL.